The following is a TCR beta chain sequence with its context. The antigen this receptor binds is unknown. No base-level quality is on record; no much larger clone is a single base apart. V has 6 bases trimmed and J has 2 bases trimmed; junction bases matching no gene number 9. CDR3 length: 18 amino acids, cysteine to phenylalanine. Just CDR3 DNA is preserved here, 54 bases in frame from base 1. From a lookup of the germline V gene, CDR1 and CDR2 are MDHEN and SYDVKM. Donors were 30 to 45 systemically healthy Caucasian individuals from Russia aged about 6 to 100 years. Roughly 10 milliliters of peripheral blood were drawn from each donor into EDTA-treated Vacutainer tubes. PBMCs were isolated by Ficoll-Paque density-gradient centrifugation, with at least 7 million obtained per sample. Trizol reagent was used to extract total RNA from PBMCs, with at least 6 micrograms per sample. The percentages of naive CD45RAhigh/CD27high T cells were determined by flow cytometry on a PBMC aliquot from every donor.

Libraries were built with 5' RACE. TCRdb names Illumina HiSeq 2500 as the instrument used. A second PCR of roughly 7 to 12 cycles was run with a J-beta primer mix and a sample-barcoded 5' primer. A template-switch 5' adaptor carrying 12 random nucleotides introduced a unique molecular identifier onto each TCR beta cDNA molecule. Each sample yielded at least 3 million CDR3-containing paired-end reads. All of the RNA was converted into first-strand cDNA using the Mint cDNA synthesis kit, with a TRBC-specific oligonucleotide serving as the primer. All cDNA was treated with uracil-DNA glycosylase and then went through a first 18-cycle PCR with the universal primers M1SS and BC2_uni_R. The paper's processing steps were these. Normalization of each sample was performed by random selection of 1 million high-quality reads, each carrying a distinct molecular identifier. Instead of being binned into consensus sequences, reads with shared molecular identifiers were discarded. MiTCR, with a Q25 quality threshold and the strictest error-elimination algorithm, was used for CDR3 identification, clonotype clustering and error correction. A nonparametric unseen species model with Euler transformation was used to estimate a lower bound on total TCR beta diversity. The raw public reads went through TCRdb reprocessing: fastp at Q25, MiXCR clone calling, in-frame beta chains kept. Duplicate CDR3 protein sequences are folded into a single record with the most common DNA and genes. For this entry, the V and J calls and clone size follow TCRdb and not the study's own pipeline. The sample has around 1.7 million distinct CDR3 sequences on record, 25% to 30% of them singletons. Clones ranked in the top ten supply 7% to 9% of the sample.

This specimen comes from a study of blood T cells in healthy people across ages (dated by TCRdb to between 2015 and 2016). For the study in its entirety: In model experiments, roughly one uniquely barcoded TCR beta cDNA molecule per two T cells was captured by template switching. Using deep sequencing normalized with unique cDNA molecular identifiers, the study measured how TCR beta repertoire diversity changes with age. Donors were grouped into four age groups: young (average approximately 15 years), middle-aged (around 39), aged (around 60) and long-lived (around 82). To avoid experimental bias, donors of different ages were randomly spread across the sequencing lanes. Two additional independent replicas of 1 million unique cDNA reads from the same blood draw were analyzed for two donors (one aged 18 to 30 and one aged 80 or older).

Beyond this particular receptor, the publication reports: Total diversity estimates from one million sequenced T cells were considered lower bounds and underestimates. Because profiling used bulk unsorted PBMCs, naive and antigen-experienced compartments could not be compared conclusively. There was a strong correlation between observed TCR beta diversity and the percentage of naive T cells measured by flow cytometry. Observed TCR beta diversity per million T cells fell roughly linearly with age, and a significant reduction was already apparent by age about 38. Because the CMV infection status of the donors was unknown, age-related changes in expanded clonotypes may potentially have been confounded. Compared with the aged group, the long-lived group had more naive CD4+ T cells, fewer expanded clones and increased TCR diversity, a pattern suggesting age selection.

Material for sequencing was blood. The chain is made from TRBV28 and TRBJ2-1, with 14 bases matching TRBD2. The clonotype originates from a woman aged 25-40 years in good health. Here the CDR3 is given as CASRAGTSGRGAYNEQFF. The nucleotide sequence is given as TGTGCCAGCAGAGCCGGGACTAGCGGGAGAGGGGCCTACAATGAGCAGTTCTTC.